This is a list of T cell receptor beta chains from one sample in a study of T cell repertoires in cytomegalovirus infection. TCRdb redid the calling of the reads with MiXCR, one entry per CDR3 protein. In the table there are 900,000 to 950,000 distinct CDR3 sequences, about a third of which are singletons. Their antigen targets remain unknown. Specimen: cultured CD8+ T cells from PBMCs, collected from culture after CMV antigen stimulation. The receptor set was obtained from a human donor in good health (CMV status not recorded). Some clones in this sample may be carry-over from other donors' samples. The CDR3 runs from the conserved cysteine through the conserved F or W. Each record gives: D gene, V gene, clone size, J gene, CDR3 protein, CDR3 DNA. D genes are given only for firm matches. Size tells how often a clone was seen (once, few, many) or the class of an expanded clone, and some rows leave it out.

-,TRBV6-5,-,TRBJ2-6,CASSYSGGWANVLTF,TGTGCCAGCAGTTACTCGGGGGGCTGGGCCAACGTCCTGACTTTC
-,TRBV27,-,TRBJ2-2,CASTPGYTGELFF,TGTGCCAGCACACCAGGGTACACCGGGGAGCTGTTTTTT
-,TRBV6-1,-,TRBJ2-3,CASSDYDGPDTQYF,TGTGCCAGCAGTGATTACGACGGACCCGATACGCAGTATTTT
-,TRBV19,few,TRBJ2-1,CASSQTPSSYNEQFF,TGTGCCAGTAGCCAGACCCCGAGCTCCTACAATGAGCAGTTCTTC
TRBD2,TRBV7-9,-,TRBJ2-1,CASSFTLAGDYNEQFF,TGTGCCAGCAGCTTTACACTAGCGGGGGATTACAATGAGCAGTTCTTC
TRBD2,TRBV7-2,-,TRBJ2-1,CASSLTSGWASDNEQFF,TGTGCCAGCAGCTTGACTAGCGGGTGGGCTAGTGACAATGAGCAGTTCTTC
-,TRBV15,few,TRBJ2-1,CATSRERGGGGFEQFF,TGTGCCACCAGCAGAGAACGGGGCGGAGGGGGATTTGAGCAGTTCTTC
TRBD1,TRBV6-6,-,TRBJ2-1,CASSYTQGDRNEQFF,TGTGCCAGCAGTTACACCCAGGGGGATCGCAATGAGCAGTTCTTC
TRBD1,TRBV10-3,-,TRBJ1-1,CAISEIRGGSAEAFF,TGTGCCATCAGTGAGATCCGAGGGGGCTCGGCTGAAGCTTTCTTT
-,TRBV7-8,few,TRBJ1-4,CASSSDVEEKLFF,TGTGCCAGCAGCTCGGACGTTGAGGAAAAACTGTTTTTT
TRBD1,TRBV6-6,-,TRBJ2-5,CASYERTGRSETQYF,TGTGCCAGCTACGAGCGGACAGGGCGCTCAGAGACCCAGTACTTC
TRBD2,TRBV7-2,-,TRBJ2-2,CASSSRSGVNTGELFF,TGTGCCAGCAGCAGCCGGAGCGGGGTGAACACCGGGGAGCTGTTTTTT
-,TRBV4-1,once,TRBJ1-5,CASSQDPTQYQPQHF,TGCGCCAGCAGCCAAGACCCGACCCAGTATCAGCCCCAGCATTTT
-,TRBV11-2,-,TRBJ2-2,CASSSPVAGELFF,TGTGCCAGCAGCTCTCCGGTCGCCGGGGAGCTGTTTTTT
-,TRBV20-1,-,TRBJ1-4,CSARGQTSNEKLFF,TGCAGTGCTAGAGGACAGACTAGTAATGAAAAACTGTTTTTT
-,TRBV7-6,many,TRBJ1-1,CASSFAVGDEAFF,TGTGCCAGCAGCTTTGCGGTGGGGGACGAGGCTTTCTTT
-,TRBV6-6,-,TRBJ2-5,CASSYSRGLQETQYF,TGTGCCAGCAGTTACTCGAGAGGCCTGCAAGAGACCCAGTACTTC
-,TRBV27,-,TRBJ1-5,CASSPRHKTANQPQHF,TGTGCCAGCAGCCCCCGCCACAAAACGGCTAATCAGCCCCAGCATTTT
-,TRBV28,-,TRBJ2-1,CASTLSFIHNEQFF,TGTGCCAGCACCTTGAGCTTTATCCACAATGAGCAGTTCTTC
-,TRBV20-1,-,TRBJ2-2,CSAREGHSNTGELFF,TGCAGTGCTAGAGAGGGTCACTCGAACACCGGGGAGCTGTTTTTT
-,TRBV28,few,TRBJ2-5,CASSLYGTDQETQYF,TGTGCCAGCAGTTTATACGGGACGGACCAAGAGACCCAGTACTTC
TRBD1,TRBV4-1,few,TRBJ1-2,CASSPSPGQGFYGYTF,TGCGCCAGCAGCCCATCTCCGGGACAGGGATTTTATGGCTACACCTTC
-,TRBV10-3,-,TRBJ2-7,CAIRPGSSLEQYF,TGTGCCATCAGGCCGGGTTCCTCTCTCGAGCAGTACTTC
-,TRBV12-3/TRBV12-4,-,TRBJ1-2,CASRIDKNYGYTF,TGTGCCAGCAGGATTGACAAGAACTATGGCTACACCTTC
TRBD2,TRBV28,-,TRBJ2-5,CASSPGTSVFQETQYF,TGTGCCAGCAGCCCCGGGACTAGCGTATTCCAAGAGACCCAGTACTTC
TRBD1,TRBV27,many,TRBJ1-4,CASSLTGEKLFF,TGTGCCAGCAGCTTGACAGGGGAAAAACTGTTTTTT
TRBD1,TRBV7-9,-,TRBJ1-2,CASSFADRGRDGYTF,TGTGCCAGCAGCTTCGCGGACAGGGGGCGGGATGGCTACACCTTC
-,TRBV12-3/TRBV12-4,-,TRBJ1-2,CASSYAGRSYGYTF,TGTGCCAGCAGTTATGCGGGACGGTCCTATGGCTACACCTTC
-,TRBV6-1,few,TRBJ1-6,CASSAAEAVPPLHF,TGTGCCAGCAGTGCCGCGGAGGCGGTACCACCCCTCCACTTT
-,TRBV24-1,-,TRBJ2-1,CATSDRDTYNEQFF,TGTGCCACCAGTGACCGGGACACGTACAATGAGCAGTTCTTC
-,TRBV19,-,TRBJ1-1,CASSIWASGTEAFF,TGTGCCAGTAGTATTTGGGCATCCGGCACTGAAGCTTTCTTT
-,TRBV5-1,few,TRBJ1-1,CASRLGWGGSHTEAFF,TGCGCCAGCAGACTGGGGTGGGGCGGATCCCACACTGAAGCTTTCTTT
TRBD2,TRBV7-8,few,TRBJ2-3,CASSVTSGGAGDTQYF,TGTGCCAGCAGCGTGACTAGCGGGGGGGCGGGCGATACGCAGTATTTT
TRBD1,TRBV27,-,TRBJ1-5,CASSSRFLTGDQPQHF,TGTGCCAGCAGTTCCCGCTTTTTAACAGGGGATCAGCCCCAGCATTTT
-,TRBV12-5,-,TRBJ1-2,CASGPSGPGYTF,TGTGCTAGTGGTCCCTCGGGCCCCGGCTACACCTTC
TRBD2,TRBV27,few,TRBJ2-1,CASSSKRGGYNEQFF,TGTGCCAGCAGCTCGAAGCGGGGGGGCTACAATGAGCAGTTCTTC
TRBD2,TRBV7-6,many,TRBJ2-3,CASSLELAGGLDTQYF,TGTGCCAGCAGCTTAGAACTAGCGGGGGGCTTAGATACGCAGTATTTT
-,TRBV10-3,-,TRBJ1-2,CAISESIFDGYTF,TGTGCCATCAGTGAGTCAATCTTCGATGGCTACACCTTC
TRBD1,TRBV5-4,few,TRBJ1-2,CASSPPGTDGYTF,TGTGCCAGCAGCCCGCCCGGGACAGATGGCTACACCTTC
-,TRBV4-3,-,TRBJ2-2,CASSSIGDTGELFF,TGCGCCAGCAGCTCCATTGGGGACACCGGGGAGCTGTTTTTT
TRBD1,TRBV7-6,many,TRBJ2-7,CASSSDDRGSRYEQYF,TGTGCCAGCAGCTCCGACGACAGGGGAAGTCGGTACGAGCAGTACTTC